This T cell receptor beta chain was captured by sequencing in a study of T-cell reconstitution after alpha-beta-depleted transplantation in children. This clonotype occurred a few times. V lost 6 bases and J lost 9, with 15 bases in between. The CDR3 extends over 13 amino acids. Looked up from germline, CDR1 is MNHEY and CDR2 is SMNVEV (reference sequence). Unique molecular identifiers tagged the TCRbeta library. Using its own MiXCR run on the PCR reads, TCRdb lists one record per CDR3 protein. The data contain about 610,000 distinct CDR3 sequences, 8% to 11% of them singletons. The receptor comes from a human donor who donated a stem cell graft to a child with acute myeloid leukemia. Sequences were derived from PBMCs from the stem cell graft donor, sampled from the stem cell graft. The chain is built from TRBV27 and TRBJ2-1; D might be TRBD2 (6 bases). In DNA, the CDR3 is TGTGCCAGCAGCCCGACTAGAACGATTGAGCAGTTCTTC. Protein sequence: CASSPTRTIEQFF.